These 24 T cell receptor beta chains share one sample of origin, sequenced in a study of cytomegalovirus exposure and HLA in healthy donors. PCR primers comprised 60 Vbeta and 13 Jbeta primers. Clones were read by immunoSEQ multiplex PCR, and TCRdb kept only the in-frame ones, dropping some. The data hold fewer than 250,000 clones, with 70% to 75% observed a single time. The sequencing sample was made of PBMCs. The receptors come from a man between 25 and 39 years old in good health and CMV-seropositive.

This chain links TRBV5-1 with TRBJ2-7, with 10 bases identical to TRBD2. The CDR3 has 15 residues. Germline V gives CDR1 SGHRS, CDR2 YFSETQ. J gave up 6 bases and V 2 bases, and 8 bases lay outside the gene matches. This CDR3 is CASSFKRGGSFEQYF. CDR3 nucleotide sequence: TGCGCCAGCAGCTTCAAGCGGGGGGGTTCTTTCGAGCAGTACTTC.

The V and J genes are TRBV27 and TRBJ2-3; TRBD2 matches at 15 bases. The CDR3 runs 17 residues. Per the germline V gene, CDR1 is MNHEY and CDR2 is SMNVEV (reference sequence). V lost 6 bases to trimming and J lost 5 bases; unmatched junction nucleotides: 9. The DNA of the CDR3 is TGTGCCAGCAGCCGACGGACTAGCGGGAGGGAGAGAGATACGCAGTATTTT. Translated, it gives CASSRRTSGRERDTQYF.

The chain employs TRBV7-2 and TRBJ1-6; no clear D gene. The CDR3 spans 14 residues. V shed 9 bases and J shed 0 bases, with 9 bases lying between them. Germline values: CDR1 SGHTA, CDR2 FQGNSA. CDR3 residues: CASDKSSYNSPLHF. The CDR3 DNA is TGTGCCAGTGATAAGAGCTCCTATAATTCACCCCTCCACTTT.

The CDR3 loop reads CASNPGTYNEQFF. The CDR3, as DNA: TGTGCCAGCAACCCAGGGACCTACAATGAGCAGTTCTTC. The V call is TRBV27, the J call TRBJ2-1; a weak D match, TRBD1 (5 bases). This CDR3 is built from 13 residues. The germline V and J ends were trimmed by 7 bases and 2 bases, with 9 bases remaining between them. Germline V CDR1 and CDR2: MNHEY, SMNVEV (reference sequence).

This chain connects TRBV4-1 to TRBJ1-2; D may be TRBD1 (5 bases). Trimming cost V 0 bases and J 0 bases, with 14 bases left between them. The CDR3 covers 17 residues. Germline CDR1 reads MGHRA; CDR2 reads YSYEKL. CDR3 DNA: TGCGCCAGCAGCCAAGATAGGCAGGGCTCAGCTAACTATGGCTACACCTTC. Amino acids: CASSQDRQGSANYGYTF.

The CDR3, as DNA: TGTGCCAGCAGCGAAGAAATCTTAGGGGCCCAGTACTTC. Amino acid sequence: CASSEEILGAQYF. The rearrangement joins TRBV7-6 to TRBJ2-5; D perhaps matches TRBD1 (5 bases). The CDR3 sequence is 13 residues long. CDR1 and CDR2 (germline): SGHVS, FNYEAQ. V gave up 5 bases and J gave up 9 bases, with 16 bases separating them.

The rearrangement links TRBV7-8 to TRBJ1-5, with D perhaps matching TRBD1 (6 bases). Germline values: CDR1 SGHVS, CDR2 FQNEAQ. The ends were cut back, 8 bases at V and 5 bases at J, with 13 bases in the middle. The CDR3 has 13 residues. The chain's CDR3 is CASSWTVDQPQHF. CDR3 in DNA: TGTGCCAGCTCCTGGACAGTCGATCAGCCCCAGCATTTT.

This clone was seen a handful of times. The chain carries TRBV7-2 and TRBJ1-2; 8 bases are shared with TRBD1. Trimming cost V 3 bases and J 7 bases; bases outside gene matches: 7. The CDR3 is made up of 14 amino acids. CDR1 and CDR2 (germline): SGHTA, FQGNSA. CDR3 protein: CASSFNGQGGGYTF. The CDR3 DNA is TGTGCCAGCAGCTTCAATGGACAGGGTGGTGGCTACACCTTC.

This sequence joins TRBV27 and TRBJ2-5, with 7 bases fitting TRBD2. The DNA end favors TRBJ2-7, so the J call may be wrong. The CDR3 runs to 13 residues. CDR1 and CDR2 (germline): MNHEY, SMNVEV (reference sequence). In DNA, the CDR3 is TGTGCCAGCAGTTTAGAGCGGGGCTACGAGCAGTACTTC. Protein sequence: CASSLERGYEQYF.

The CDR3, as DNA: TGTGCTAGTGGTCAGAGCGGTACAGCTGGTCGGGGCTACACCTTC. This gives the protein CASGQSGTAGRGYTF. The V call is TRBV12-5, the J call TRBJ1-2; D unclear. Germline V gene sequence: CDR1 LGHNT, CDR2 FRNRAP. The CDR3 is made up of 15 amino acids. V was clipped by 5 bases and J by 8 bases, with 21 bases between them.

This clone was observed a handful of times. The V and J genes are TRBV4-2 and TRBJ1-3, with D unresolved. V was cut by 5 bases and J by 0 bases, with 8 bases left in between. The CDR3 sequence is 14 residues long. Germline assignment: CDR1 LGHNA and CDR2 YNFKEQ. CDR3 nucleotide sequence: TGTGCCAGCAGCTTATCAGGCTCTGGAAACACCATATATTTT. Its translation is CASSLSGSGNTIYF.

In nucleotides, the CDR3 is TGTGCCAGCAGCTCACAGGGGGCGAATGAAGCTTTCTTT. Protein product: CASSSQGANEAFF. The chain is built from TRBV7-9 and TRBJ1-1; TRBD1 agrees at 9 bases. Germline values: CDR1 SEHNR, CDR2 FQNEAQ (reference sequence). The CDR3 extends over 13 amino acids. Trimming cost V 4 bases and J 7 bases; bases outside gene matches: 4.

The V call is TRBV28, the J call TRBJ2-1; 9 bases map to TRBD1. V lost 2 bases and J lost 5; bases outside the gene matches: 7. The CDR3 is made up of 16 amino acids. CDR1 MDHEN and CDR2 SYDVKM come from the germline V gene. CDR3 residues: CASSLPSTGGHNEQFF. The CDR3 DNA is TGTGCCAGCAGTTTACCTAGTACAGGGGGCCACAATGAGCAGTTCTTC.

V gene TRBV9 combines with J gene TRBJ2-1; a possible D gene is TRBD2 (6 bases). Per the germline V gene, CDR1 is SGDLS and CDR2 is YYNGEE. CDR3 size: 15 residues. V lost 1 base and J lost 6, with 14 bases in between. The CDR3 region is CASSVSGGAFNEQFF. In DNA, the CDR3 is TGTGCCAGCAGCGTATCCGGGGGTGCTTTCAATGAGCAGTTCTTC.

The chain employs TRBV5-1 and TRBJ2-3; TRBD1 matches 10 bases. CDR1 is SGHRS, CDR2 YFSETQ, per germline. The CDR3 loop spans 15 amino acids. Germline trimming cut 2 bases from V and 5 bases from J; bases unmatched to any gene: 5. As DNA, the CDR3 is TGCGCCAGCAGCTTTTTGGACAGGGGGGTAGATACGCAGTATTTT. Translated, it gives CASSFLDRGVDTQYF. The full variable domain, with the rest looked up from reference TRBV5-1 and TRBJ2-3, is KAGVTQTPRYLIKTRGQQVTLSCSPISGHRSVSWYQQTPGQGLQFLFEYFSETQRNKGNFPGRFSGRQFSNSRSEMNVSTLELGDSALYLCASSFLDRGVDTQYFGPGTRLTVL.

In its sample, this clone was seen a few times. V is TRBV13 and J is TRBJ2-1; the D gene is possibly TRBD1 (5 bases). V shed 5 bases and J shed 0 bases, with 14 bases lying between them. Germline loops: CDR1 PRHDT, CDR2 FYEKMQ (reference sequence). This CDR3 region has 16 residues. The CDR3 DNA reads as TGTGCCAGCAGCCCGAAGGGGCTACGCTCCTACAATGAGCAGTTCTTC. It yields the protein CASSPKGLRSYNEQFF.

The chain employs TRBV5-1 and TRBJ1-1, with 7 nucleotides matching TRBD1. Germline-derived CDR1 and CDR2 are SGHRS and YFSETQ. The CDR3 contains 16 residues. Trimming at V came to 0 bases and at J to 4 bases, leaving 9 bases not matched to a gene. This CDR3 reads CASSLANKGASTEAFF. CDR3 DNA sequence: TGCGCCAGCAGCTTGGCCAACAAGGGGGCGAGCACTGAAGCTTTCTTT.

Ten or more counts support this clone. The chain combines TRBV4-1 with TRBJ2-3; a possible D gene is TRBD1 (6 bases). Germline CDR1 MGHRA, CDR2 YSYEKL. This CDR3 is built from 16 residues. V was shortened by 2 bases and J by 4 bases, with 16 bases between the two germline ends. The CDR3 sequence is CASSQPGTGIADTQYF. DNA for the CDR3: TGCGCCAGCAGCCAACCCGGAACAGGGATTGCAGATACGCAGTATTTT.

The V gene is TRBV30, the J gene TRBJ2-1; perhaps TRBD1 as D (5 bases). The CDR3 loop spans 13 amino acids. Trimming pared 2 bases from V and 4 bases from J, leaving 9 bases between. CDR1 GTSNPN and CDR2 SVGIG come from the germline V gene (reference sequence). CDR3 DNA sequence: TGTGCCTGGAGTCGGACACCGTACAATGAGCAGTTCTTC. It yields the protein CAWSRTPYNEQFF.

This CDR3 reads CASHADSSYEQYF. The CDR3 region has the DNA TGTGCCAGCCACGCCGACAGTTCCTACGAGCAGTACTTC. This sequence joins TRBV6-5 and TRBJ2-7, with D possibly matching TRBD1 (5 bases). V shed 8 bases and J shed 1 base, with 12 bases lying between them. This CDR3 has 13 residues. The germline V gene encodes CDR1 MNHEY and CDR2 SVGAGI.

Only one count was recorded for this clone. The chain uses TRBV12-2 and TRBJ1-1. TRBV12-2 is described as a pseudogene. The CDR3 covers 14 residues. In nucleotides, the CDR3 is TGTGCAAGTCGTGCCGTGGAGGGGAACACTGAAGCTTTCTTT. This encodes CASRAVEGNTEAFF.

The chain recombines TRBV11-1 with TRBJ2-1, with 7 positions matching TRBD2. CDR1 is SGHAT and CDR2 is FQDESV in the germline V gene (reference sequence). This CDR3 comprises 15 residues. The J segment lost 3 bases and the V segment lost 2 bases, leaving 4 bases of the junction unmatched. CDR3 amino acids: CASSLSLADYNEQFF. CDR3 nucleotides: TGTGCCAGCAGCTTAAGCCTAGCGGACTACAATGAGCAGTTCTTC.

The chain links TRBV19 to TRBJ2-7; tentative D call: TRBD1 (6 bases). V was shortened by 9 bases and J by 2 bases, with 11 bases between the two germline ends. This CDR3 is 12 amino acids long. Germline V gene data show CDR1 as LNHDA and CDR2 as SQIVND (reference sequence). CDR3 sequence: CASQDSAYEQYF. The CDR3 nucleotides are TGTGCCAGCCAGGACAGCGCCTACGAGCAGTACTTC.

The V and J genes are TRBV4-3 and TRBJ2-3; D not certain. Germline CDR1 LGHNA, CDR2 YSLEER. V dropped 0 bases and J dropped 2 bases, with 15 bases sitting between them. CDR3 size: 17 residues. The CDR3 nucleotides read TGCGCCAGCAGCCAAGAGCCGAGTTGGTCCCCCACAGATACGCAGTATTTT. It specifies CASSQEPSWSPTDTQYF.